These T cell receptor beta chains were read from a single sample in a study of shared clonotypes between healthy human individuals. TCRdb's table, derived via immunoSEQ multiplex PCR, lists solely in-frame clones and lacks some. Altogether some 2,400,000 clones are present, more than 90% being singletons, with the ten largest covering roughly 0.13%. What was sequenced was naive CD4+ T cells sorted from blood. The receptors here all came from a man between 18 and 35 years old in good health. Both conserved end residues are trimmed from each CDR3.

v_call: TRBV7-9
j_call: TRBJ2-1
cdr3_aa: ASSLEGGLGPRNEQF

v_call: TRBV7-8
j_call: TRBJ2-1
cdr3_aa: ASSSEPGQGIGSYNEQF

v_call: TRBV10-2
j_call: TRBJ1-2
cdr3_aa: ASIGSGNYGYT

v_call: TRBV10-3
j_call: TRBJ2-2
cdr3_aa: AITAGLLTGELF

v_call: TRBV4-1
j_call: TRBJ1-1
cdr3_aa: ASSQREITNSGRGQGSTEAF

v_call: TRBV7-9
j_call: TRBJ2-7
cdr3_aa: ASSFGRSSYEQY

v_call: TRBV5-1
j_call: TRBJ2-7
cdr3_aa: ASSRDSGGPGDEQY

v_call: TRBV7-6
j_call: TRBJ1-3
cdr3_aa: ASSFSGVGSGNTIY

v_call: TRBV6-1
j_call: TRBJ2-4
cdr3_aa: ASSDGGNSAKNIQY

v_call: TRBV19
j_call: TRBJ1-1
cdr3_aa: ASTQELNTEAF